This is a list of T cell receptor beta chains from one sample in a study of vaccination and CD4 T cells after COVID-19. Each CDR3 protein gets one entry after TCRdb re-called the PCR reads with MiXCR. This table has around 8,000 distinct CDR3 sequences, 40% to 60% appearing once. The antigens of these receptors remain unknown. Sequencing was performed on CD4+ T cells from blood, cultured in vitro. The receptor source for this set is a human donor in good health. CDR3s include the opening cysteine and the closing phenylalanine or tryptophan. A D gene is named only where the DNA matches it firmly.

j_call | v_call | d_call | cdr3_aa
TRBJ1-2 | TRBV6-1 | . | CAGTGSPGYTF
TRBJ1-5 | TRBV7-2 | . | CASRAGPLHNQPQHF
TRBJ2-1 | TRBV7-8 | TRBD1 | CASSLGGRDRYNEQFF
TRBJ1-1 | TRBV6-5 | . | CASSYTGTATEAFF
TRBJ2-1 | TRBV10-1 | TRBD1 | CASRDRGPRDEQFF
TRBJ1-3 | TRBV20-1 | . | CSARVGVDTIYF
TRBJ2-3 | TRBV5-4 | . | CASSSPMGGYTDTQYF
TRBJ2-4 | TRBV19 | TRBD1 | CASSVDRASIQYF
TRBJ2-7 | TRBV6-5 | . | CASSYSRGGAYEQYF
TRBJ2-3 | TRBV11-2 | . | CASSRDRPEDTQYF
TRBJ2-1 | TRBV6-1 | . | CASSGQGGSSYNEQFF